The 4 T cell receptor beta chains below were found in one sample sequenced in a study of blood T cells in healthy people across ages. Alongside a J-beta primer mix, a sample-barcoded 5' primer served in a second PCR lasting roughly 6 to 11 cycles. Using its own MiXCR run on the 5' RACE reads, TCRdb lists one record per CDR3 protein. This table holds hundreds of thousands of distinct CDR3 sequences, about 51% found once. What was sequenced was blood. The source is a woman aged 80 or older in good health.

Concerning this clonotype: It is unclear where the CDR3 begins or ends on the DNA, so no DNA is shown, and the CDR3 is as TCRdb lists it. The CDR3 sequence: CASTVAGGSLYEQYF. The rearrangement joins TRBV21-1 to TRBJ2-5; the DNA was not compared with TRBD2, the D call given in the table. TRBV21-1 represents a pseudogene. The CDR3 length is 15 residues, termini included.

Comment on this clonotype: One end of the junction varies from germline; a read error may be responsible. The chain links TRBV2 to TRBJ1-2; possible D gene TRBD1, 5 bases. Germline values: CDR1 SNHLY, CDR2 FYNNEI. There are 11 residues in the CDR3. The DNA for the CDR3 is TGTGACAGCAGGGACCTGAGTGGCTACACCTTC. Amino acids: CDSRDLSGYTF.

The chain recombines TRBV4-1 with TRBJ2-1; 9 nucleotides agree with TRBD2. J gave up 2 bases and V 0 bases, and 8 bases lay outside the gene matches. The CDR3 runs 18 residues. CDR1 and CDR2 (germline): MGHRA, YSYEKL. The CDR3 region has the DNA TGCGCCAGCAGCCAAGATCGGGGTAGCGGGGGCACCTACAATGAGCAGTTCTTC. Protein: CASSQDRGSGGTYNEQFF.

The chain employs TRBV6-2 or TRBV6-3 and TRBJ2-5; D perhaps matches TRBD2 (5 bases). V shed 6 bases and J shed 13 bases, with 15 bases lying between them. Looked up from germline, CDR1 is MNHEY and CDR2 is SVGEGT. This CDR3 is 11 amino acids long. CDR3 coding DNA: TGTGCCAGCAGACCCGACGGGGTGGGGTACTTC. Protein sequence: CASRPDGVGYF.